A selection of T cell receptor beta chains follows, all from one sample in a study of monozygotic twins with inflammatory bowel disease. TCRdb re-called the 5' RACE reads and gives one entry per CDR3 protein, without DNA. This table lists fewer than 200,000 distinct CDR3 sequences. The specimen sequenced was blood. The receptors here all came from a human donor with ulcerative colitis or Crohn's disease, or a healthy co-twin of an affected twin (not recorded which). The CDR3 runs from the conserved cysteine through the conserved F or W. Fields, in order: V gene, J gene, CDR3 protein.

V gene: TRBV5-1; J gene: TRBJ2-2; CDR3 protein: CASSTGQNTGELFF
V gene: TRBV18; J gene: TRBJ1-5; CDR3 protein: CASSSQGTNQPQHF
V gene: TRBV7-8; J gene: TRBJ2-7; CDR3 protein: CASSFRRDSGSYEQYF
V gene: TRBV12-3/TRBV12-4; J gene: TRBJ1-5; CDR3 protein: CASRRQGVQPQHF
V gene: TRBV19; J gene: TRBJ1-1; CDR3 protein: CASSMGVGLRAEAFF
V gene: TRBV6-1; J gene: TRBJ1-1; CDR3 protein: CASNRDRMNTEAFF
V gene: TRBV6-5; J gene: TRBJ1-5; CDR3 protein: CASSLGRDSGQPQHF
V gene: TRBV4-3; J gene: TRBJ2-2; CDR3 protein: CASAQGREIIGELFF
V gene: TRBV29-1; J gene: TRBJ2-2; CDR3 protein: CSVVGQGEWVGELFF
V gene: TRBV7-9; J gene: TRBJ2-5; CDR3 protein: CASSREMGTQYF
V gene: TRBV10-3; J gene: TRBJ2-7; CDR3 protein: CAISESDKSSYEQYF